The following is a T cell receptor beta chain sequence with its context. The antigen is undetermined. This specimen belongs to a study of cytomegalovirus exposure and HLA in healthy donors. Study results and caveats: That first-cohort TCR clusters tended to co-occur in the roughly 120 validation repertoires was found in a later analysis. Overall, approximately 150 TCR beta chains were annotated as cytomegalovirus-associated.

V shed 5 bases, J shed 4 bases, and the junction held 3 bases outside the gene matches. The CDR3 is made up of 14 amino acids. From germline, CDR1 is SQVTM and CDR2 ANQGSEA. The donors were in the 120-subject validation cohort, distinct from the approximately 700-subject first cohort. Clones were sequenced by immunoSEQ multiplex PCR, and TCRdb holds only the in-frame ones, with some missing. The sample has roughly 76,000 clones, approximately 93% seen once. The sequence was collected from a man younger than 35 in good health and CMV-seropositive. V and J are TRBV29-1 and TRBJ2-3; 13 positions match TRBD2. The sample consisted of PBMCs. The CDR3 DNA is TGCAGCGTTCAACTAGCGGGAGGGGCAGATACGCAGTATTTT. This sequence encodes CSVQLAGGADTQYF.